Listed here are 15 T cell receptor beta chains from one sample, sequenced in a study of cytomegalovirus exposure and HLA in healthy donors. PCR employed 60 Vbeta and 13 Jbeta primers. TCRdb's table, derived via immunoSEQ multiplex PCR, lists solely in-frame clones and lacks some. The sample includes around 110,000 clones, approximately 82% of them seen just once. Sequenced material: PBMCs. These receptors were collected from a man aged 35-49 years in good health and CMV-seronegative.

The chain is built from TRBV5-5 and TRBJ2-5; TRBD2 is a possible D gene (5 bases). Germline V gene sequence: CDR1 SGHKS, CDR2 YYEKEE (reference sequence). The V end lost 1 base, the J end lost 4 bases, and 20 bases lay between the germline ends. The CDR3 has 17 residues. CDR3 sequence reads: CASSLWESRIAGETQYF. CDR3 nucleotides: TGTGCCAGCAGCTTGTGGGAAAGCAGGATCGCGGGAGAGACCCAGTACTTC.

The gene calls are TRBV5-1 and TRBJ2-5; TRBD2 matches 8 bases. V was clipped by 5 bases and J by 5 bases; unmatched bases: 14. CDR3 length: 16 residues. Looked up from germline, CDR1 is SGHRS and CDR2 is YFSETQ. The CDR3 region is CASSFLPGGPGETQYF. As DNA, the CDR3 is TGCGCCAGCAGTTTCCTCCCGGGGGGGCCGGGGGAGACCCAGTACTTC. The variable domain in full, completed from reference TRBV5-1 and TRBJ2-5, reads KAGVTQTPRYLIKTRGQQVTLSCSPISGHRSVSWYQQTPGQGLQFLFEYFSETQRNKGNFPGRFSGRQFSNSRSEMNVSTLELGDSALYLCASSFLPGGPGETQYFGPGTRLLVL.

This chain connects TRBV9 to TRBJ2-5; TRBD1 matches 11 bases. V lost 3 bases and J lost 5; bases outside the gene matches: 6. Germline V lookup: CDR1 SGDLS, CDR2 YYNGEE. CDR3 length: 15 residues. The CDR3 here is CASSGTGGGGETQYF. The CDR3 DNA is TGTGCCAGCAGCGGGACAGGGGGCGGAGGGGAGACCCAGTACTTC.

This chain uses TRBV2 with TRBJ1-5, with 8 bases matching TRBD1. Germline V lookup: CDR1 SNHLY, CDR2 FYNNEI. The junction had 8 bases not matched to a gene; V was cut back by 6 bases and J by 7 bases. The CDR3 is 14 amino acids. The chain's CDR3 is CASSGQGGAQPQHF. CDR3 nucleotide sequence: TGTGCCAGCAGCGGACAGGGTGGCGCGCAGCCCCAGCATTTT.

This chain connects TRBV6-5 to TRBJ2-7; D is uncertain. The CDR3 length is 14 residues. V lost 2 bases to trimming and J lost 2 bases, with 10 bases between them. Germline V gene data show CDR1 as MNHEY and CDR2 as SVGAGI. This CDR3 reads CASSYVAGPYEQYF. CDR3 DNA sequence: TGTGCCAGCAGTTACGTCGCAGGTCCCTACGAGCAGTACTTC.

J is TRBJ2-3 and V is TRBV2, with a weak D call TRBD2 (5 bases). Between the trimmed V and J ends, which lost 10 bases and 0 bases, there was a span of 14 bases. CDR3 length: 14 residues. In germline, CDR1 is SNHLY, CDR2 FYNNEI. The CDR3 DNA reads TGTGCCACTACTTGGGAGATCAGCACAGATACGCAGTATTTT. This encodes CATTWEISTDTQYF.

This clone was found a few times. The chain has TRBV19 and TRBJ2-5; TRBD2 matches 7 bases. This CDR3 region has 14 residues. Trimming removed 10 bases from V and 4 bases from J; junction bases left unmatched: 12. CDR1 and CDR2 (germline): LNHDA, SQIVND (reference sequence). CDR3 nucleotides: TGTGCCACTCTACCTCGGGGGAGGGGAGAGACCCAGTACTTC. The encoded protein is CATLPRGRGETQYF.

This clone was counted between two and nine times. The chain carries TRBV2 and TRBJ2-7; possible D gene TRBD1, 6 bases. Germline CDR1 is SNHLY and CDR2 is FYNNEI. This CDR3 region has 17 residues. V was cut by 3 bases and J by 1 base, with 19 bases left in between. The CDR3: CASSDPSGDTRSYEQYF. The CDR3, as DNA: TGTGCCAGCAGTGACCCTTCAGGGGACACGAGATCCTACGAGCAGTACTTC.

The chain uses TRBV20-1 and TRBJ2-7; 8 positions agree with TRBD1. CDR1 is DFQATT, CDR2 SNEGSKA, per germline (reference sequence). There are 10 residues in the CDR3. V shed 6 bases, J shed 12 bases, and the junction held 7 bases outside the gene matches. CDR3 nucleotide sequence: TGCAGTGCGTACCGGGACAGGTGGTACTTC. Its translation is CSAYRDRWYF.

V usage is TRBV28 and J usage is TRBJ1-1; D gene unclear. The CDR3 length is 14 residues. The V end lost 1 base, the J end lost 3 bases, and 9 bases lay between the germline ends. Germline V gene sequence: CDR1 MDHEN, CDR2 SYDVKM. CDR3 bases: TGTGCCAGCAGTTTATCCAGGCGCGACACTGAAGCTTTCTTT. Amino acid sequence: CASSLSRRDTEAFF.

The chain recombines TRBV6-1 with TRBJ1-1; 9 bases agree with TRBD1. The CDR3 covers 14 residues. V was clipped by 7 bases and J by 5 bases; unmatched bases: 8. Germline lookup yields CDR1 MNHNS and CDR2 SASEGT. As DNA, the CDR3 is TGTGCCAGCATTCGCGGACAGGGGAAAACTGAAGCTTTCTTT. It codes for CASIRGQGKTEAFF.

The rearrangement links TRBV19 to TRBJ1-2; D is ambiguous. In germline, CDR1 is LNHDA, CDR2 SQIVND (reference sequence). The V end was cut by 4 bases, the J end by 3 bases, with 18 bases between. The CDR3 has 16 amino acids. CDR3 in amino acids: CASSSRTATLHYGYTF. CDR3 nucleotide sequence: TGTGCCAGTAGTAGTAGAACTGCCACCCTGCACTATGGCTACACCTTC.

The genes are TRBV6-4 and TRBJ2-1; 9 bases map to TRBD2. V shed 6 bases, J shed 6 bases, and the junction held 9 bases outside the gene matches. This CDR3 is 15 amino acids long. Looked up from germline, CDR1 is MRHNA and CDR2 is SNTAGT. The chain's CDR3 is CASSLDYSGGNEQFF. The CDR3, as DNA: TGTGCCAGCAGCCTCGATTATAGCGGGGGCAATGAGCAGTTCTTC.

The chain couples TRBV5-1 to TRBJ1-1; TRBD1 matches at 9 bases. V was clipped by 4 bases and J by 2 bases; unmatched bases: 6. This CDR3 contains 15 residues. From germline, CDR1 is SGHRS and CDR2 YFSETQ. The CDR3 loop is CASSPWDRENTEAFF. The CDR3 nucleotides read TGCGCCAGCAGCCCGTGGGACAGGGAAAACACTGAAGCTTTCTTT. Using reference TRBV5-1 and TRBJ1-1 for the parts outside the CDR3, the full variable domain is KAGVTQTPRYLIKTRGQQVTLSCSPISGHRSVSWYQQTPGQGLQFLFEYFSETQRNKGNFPGRFSGRQFSNSRSEMNVSTLELGDSALYLCASSPWDRENTEAFFGQGTRLTVV.

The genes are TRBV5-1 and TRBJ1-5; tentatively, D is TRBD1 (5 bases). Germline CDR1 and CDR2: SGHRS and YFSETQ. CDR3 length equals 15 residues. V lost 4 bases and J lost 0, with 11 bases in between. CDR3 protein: CASSPVDSSNQPQHF. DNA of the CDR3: TGCGCCAGCAGCCCGGTCGACAGTAGCAATCAGCCCCAGCATTTT. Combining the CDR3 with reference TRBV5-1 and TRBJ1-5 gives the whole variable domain KAGVTQTPRYLIKTRGQQVTLSCSPISGHRSVSWYQQTPGQGLQFLFEYFSETQRNKGNFPGRFSGRQFSNSRSEMNVSTLELGDSALYLCASSPVDSSNQPQHFGDGTRLSIL.